Listed below are T cell receptor beta chains from one sample, sequenced in a study of T and B cells in COVID-19 patients. TCRdb processed the multiplex PCR reads anew with MiXCR; each CDR3 protein has one entry. The data hold over a thousand distinct CDR3 sequences, with about 20% observed a single time. Sequencing was carried out using blood. Source of these receptors: a human donor with active COVID-19. The donor label of this sample is uncertain. Each CDR3 is given with its conserved first and last residue. A D gene is named only where the DNA matches it firmly. For some rows the clone size is stated as once, few or many, or as a class when expanded; others skip it.

J: TRBJ2-2
D: TRBD2
V: TRBV7-3
size: .
CDR3: CASRVQRTSGGELFF
DNA: TGTGCCAGCAGGGTCCAAAGGACTAGCGGCGGGGAGCTGTTTTTT

J: TRBJ2-2
D: .
V: TRBV29-1
size: large
CDR3: CSVVQGSTNTGELFF
DNA: TGCAGCGTCGTACAGGGTTCTACGAACACCGGGGAGCTGTTTTTT

J: TRBJ2-7
D: TRBD1
V: TRBV19
size: large
CDR3: CASRRGQTGYEQYF
DNA: TGTGCCAGTAGGAGGGGACAGACAGGCTACGAGCAGTACTTC

J: TRBJ2-3
D: .
V: TRBV15
size: medium-sized
CDR3: CATSRQGGTDTQYF
DNA: TGTGCCACCAGCAGACAGGGTGGCACAGATACGCAGTATTTT

J: TRBJ1-5
D: TRBD1
V: TRBV12-3/TRBV12-4
size: many
CDR3: CASSRTGTGAFQPQHF
DNA: TGTGCCAGCAGCAGAACCGGGACAGGGGCCTTTCAGCCCCAGCATTTT

J: TRBJ2-1
D: .
V: TRBV11-2
size: .
CDR3: CASSPRRGEFSYNEQFF
DNA: TGTGCCAGCAGCCCACGGAGGGGCGAATTCTCCTACAATGAGCAGTTCTTC

J: TRBJ2-7
D: .
V: TRBV19
size: large
CDR3: CASSTMGGSFYEQYF
DNA: TGTGCCAGTAGTACCATGGGCGGGTCCTTCTACGAGCAGTACTTC

J: TRBJ2-1
D: TRBD2
V: TRBV6-1
size: medium-sized
CDR3: CACGTSGRNEQFF
DNA: TGTGCCTGCGGGACTAGCGGCCGAAATGAGCAGTTCTTC

J: TRBJ1-1
D: .
V: TRBV7-9
size: .
CDR3: CASSGQESNTEAFF
DNA: TGTGCCAGCAGCGGGCAGGAATCGAACACTGAAGCTTTCTTT

J: TRBJ2-2
D: TRBD2
V: TRBV19
size: .
CDR3: CASSLLAANTGELFF
DNA: TGTGCCAGTAGCTTGCTAGCGGCGAACACCGGGGAGCTGTTTTTT

J: TRBJ1-3
D: .
V: TRBV6-2/TRBV6-3
size: medium-sized
CDR3: CASSYERRWRNTIYF
DNA: TGTGCCAGCAGTTACGAACGACGATGGAGAAACACCATATATTTT

J: TRBJ1-2
D: TRBD1
V: TRBV7-4
size: .
CDR3: CASSLAPRGFDGYTF
DNA: TGTGCCAGCAGCTTAGCGCCCAGGGGGTTCGATGGCTACACCTTC

J: TRBJ2-7
D: .
V: TRBV7-9
size: large
CDR3: CASSLSTARYEQYF
DNA: TGTGCCAGCAGCTTATCGACAGCGCGCTACGAGCAGTACTTC

J: TRBJ2-6
D: .
V: TRBV5-5
size: .
CDR3: CASSSGANVLTF
DNA: TGTGCCAGCAGCTCTGGGGCCAACGTCCTGACTTTC

J: TRBJ2-7
D: .
V: TRBV12-3/TRBV12-4
size: medium-sized
CDR3: CATSPFKQYF
DNA: TGTGCCACCTCCCCCTTTAAGCAGTACTTC